Sequencing of this TCR beta chain was carried out in a study of cytomegalovirus exposure and HLA in healthy donors. General study points: Only CMV serostatus was available as immune exposure information. Most CMV-associated TCR beta chains appeared HLA-restricted in a later analysis.

Concerning this clone itself: Its antigen is unknown.

PCR involved 60 Vbeta and 13 Jbeta primers. Here immunoSEQ multiplex PCR was the method, and the copy in TCRdb shows in-frame clones only, minus some. The table lists about 39,000 clones. Sequencing used PBMCs. This clonotype originated in a woman under 40 in good health and CMV-seropositive.

In DNA, the CDR3 is TGCAGCGCTAGCGAGGGACAGGGGAATTCACCCCTCCACTTT. Its translation is CSASEGQGNSPLHF. The genes are TRBV29-1 and TRBJ1-6; the match to TRBD1 covers 10 bases. The CDR3 runs to 14 residues. Germline V gene data show CDR1 as SQVTM and CDR2 as ANQGSEA. The junction had 7 bases not matched to a gene; V was cut back by 7 bases and J by 7 bases. Complete variable domain (other parts from reference TRBV29-1 and TRBJ1-6): SAVISQKPSRDICQRGTSLTIQCQVDSQVTMMFWYRQQPGQSLTLIATANQGSEATYESGFVIDKFPISRPNLTFSTLTVSNMSPEDSSIYLCSASEGQGNSPLHFGNGTRLTVT.